This TCR beta chain appears in the sequencing data of a study of human T cells and chemical hapten exposure. On the study more broadly: Once 0.01% DPC had been applied to the upper back by patch test, readings were taken at 6 days. Study results and caveats: Expanded TCR sets contained significantly more large CDR3 similarity clusters than controls.

Time point here: patch test 2, 6 weeks after DPC sensitization. The treatment here: therapeutic diphenylcyclopropenone sensitization with weekly scalp DPC. CDR1 is SGHAT and CDR2 is FQNNGV in the germline V gene. V was shortened by 2 bases and J by 3 bases, with 14 bases between the two germline ends. This CDR3 has 16 amino acids. This clonotype has a handful of counts. Its target is not known. MiXCR was run by TCRdb on the RACE reads, yielding one entry per CDR3 protein. Of approximately 120,000 distinct CDR3 sequences listed, roughly 10% are singletons. Sequences were derived from whole blood, sampled in connection with sensitization to the hapten diphenylcyclopropenone (DPC). This TCR was sampled from a woman in her 40s with alopecia areata. Some clones in this sample may be carry-over from other donors' samples. The chain couples TRBV11-2 to TRBJ1-3, with TRBD1 as a possible D gene (5 bases). The CDR3 nucleotides read TGTGCCAGCAGCTTATGGGGCACGAAGGGTGGAAACACCATATATTTT. Encoded protein: CASSLWGTKGGNTIYF.